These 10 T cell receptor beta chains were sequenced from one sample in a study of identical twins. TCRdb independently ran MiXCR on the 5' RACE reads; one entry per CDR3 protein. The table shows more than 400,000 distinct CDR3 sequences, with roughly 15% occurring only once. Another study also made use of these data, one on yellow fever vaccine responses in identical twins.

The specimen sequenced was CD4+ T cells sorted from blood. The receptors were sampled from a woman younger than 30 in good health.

The CDR3 DNA follows: TGCGCCAGCAGCTGGGGACTAGCGGAAGAGACCCAGTACTTC. Its translation: CASSWGLAEETQYF. This sequence joins TRBV5-1 and TRBJ2-5, with 11 bases fitting TRBD2. J gave up 3 bases and V 3 bases, and 1 base lay outside the gene matches. The germline CDR1 and CDR2 sequences are SGHRS and YFSETQ. CDR3 length: 14 amino acids. Full variable domain (outside the CDR3, taken from reference TRBV5-1 and TRBJ2-5): KAGVTQTPRYLIKTRGQQVTLSCSPISGHRSVSWYQQTPGQGLQFLFEYFSETQRNKGNFPGRFSGRQFSNSRSEMNVSTLELGDSALYLCASSWGLAEETQYFGPGTRLLVL.

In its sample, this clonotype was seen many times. DNA for the CDR3: TGTGCCAGCAGCCTAGACGGACGCAATCAGCCCCAGCATTTT. Translating gives CASSLDGRNQPQHF. The rearrangement uses TRBV28 and TRBJ1-5; D is undetermined. This CDR3 contains 14 residues. Trimming took off 6 bases at V and 2 bases at J, with 11 bases between the two ends. CDR1 and CDR2 (germline): MDHEN, SYDVKM. Complete variable domain (other parts from reference TRBV28 and TRBJ1-5): DVKVTQSSRYLVKRTGEKVFLECVQDMDHENMFWYRQDPGLGLRLIYFSYDVKMKEKGDIPEGYSVSREKKERFSLILESASTNQTSMYLCASSLDGRNQPQHFGDGTRLSIL.

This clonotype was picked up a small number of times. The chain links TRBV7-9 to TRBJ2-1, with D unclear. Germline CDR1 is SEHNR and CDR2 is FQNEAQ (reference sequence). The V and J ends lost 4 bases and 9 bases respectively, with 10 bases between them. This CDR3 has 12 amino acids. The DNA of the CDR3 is TGTGCCAGCAGCTCCCTTGGTGGTGAGCAGTTCTTC. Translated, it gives CASSSLGGEQFF.

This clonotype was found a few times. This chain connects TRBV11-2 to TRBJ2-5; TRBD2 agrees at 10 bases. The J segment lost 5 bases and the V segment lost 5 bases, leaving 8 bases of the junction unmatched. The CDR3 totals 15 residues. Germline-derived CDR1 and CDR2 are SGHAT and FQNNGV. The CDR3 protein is CASSDRAGGRETQYF. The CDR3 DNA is TGTGCCAGCAGCGACCGAGCGGGAGGGAGGGAGACCCAGTACTTC.

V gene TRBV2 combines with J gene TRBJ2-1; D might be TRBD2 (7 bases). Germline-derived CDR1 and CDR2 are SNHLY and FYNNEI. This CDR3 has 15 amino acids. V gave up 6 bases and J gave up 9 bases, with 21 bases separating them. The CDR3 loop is CASRGGQGRTLEQFF. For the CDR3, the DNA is TGTGCCAGCAGGGGGGGGCAGGGTAGGACCCTTGAGCAGTTCTTC.

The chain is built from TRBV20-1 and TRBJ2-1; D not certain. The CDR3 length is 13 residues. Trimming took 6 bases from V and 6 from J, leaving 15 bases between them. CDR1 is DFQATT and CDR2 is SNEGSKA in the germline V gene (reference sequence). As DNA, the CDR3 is TGCAGTGCCCATTGGGCGCTACGCAATGAGCAGTTCTTC. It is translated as CSAHWALRNEQFF.

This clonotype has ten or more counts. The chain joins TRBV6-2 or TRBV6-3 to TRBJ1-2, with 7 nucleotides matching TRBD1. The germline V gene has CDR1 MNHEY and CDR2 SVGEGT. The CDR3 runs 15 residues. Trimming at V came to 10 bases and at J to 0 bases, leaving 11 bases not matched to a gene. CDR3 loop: CATATLGQPNYGYTF. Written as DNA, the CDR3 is TGTGCCACCGCAACTCTGGGACAGCCTAACTATGGCTACACCTTC.

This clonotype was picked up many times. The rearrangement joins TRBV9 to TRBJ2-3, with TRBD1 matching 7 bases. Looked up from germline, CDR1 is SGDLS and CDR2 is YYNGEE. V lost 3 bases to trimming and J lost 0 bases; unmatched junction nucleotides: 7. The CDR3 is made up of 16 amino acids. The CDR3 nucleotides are TGTGCCAGCAGCGAGGGGGCTAACCCTAGCACAGATACGCAGTATTTT. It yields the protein CASSEGANPSTDTQYF.

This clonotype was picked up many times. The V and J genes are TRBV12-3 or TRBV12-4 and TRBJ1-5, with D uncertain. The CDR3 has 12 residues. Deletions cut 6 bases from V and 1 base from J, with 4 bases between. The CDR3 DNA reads TGTGCCAGCAGAGTAAGCAATCAGCCCCAGCATTTT. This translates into CASRVSNQPQHF.

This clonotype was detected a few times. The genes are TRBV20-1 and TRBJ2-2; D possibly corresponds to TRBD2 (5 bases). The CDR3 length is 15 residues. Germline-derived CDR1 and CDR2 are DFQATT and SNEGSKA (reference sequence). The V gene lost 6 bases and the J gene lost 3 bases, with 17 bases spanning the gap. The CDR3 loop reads CSATGSGFYTGELFF. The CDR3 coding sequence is TGCAGTGCAACCGGTTCGGGATTCTACACCGGGGAGCTGTTTTTT.